This T cell receptor beta chain was profiled in a study of blood T cells in healthy people across ages. Combining a sample-barcoded 5' primer with a J-beta primer mix, a second PCR ran for roughly 7 to 12 cycles. TCRdb re-derived calls from the 5' RACE reads in MiXCR, one entry per CDR3 protein. The data hold about 800,000 distinct CDR3 sequences, with around 25% observed a single time. Between the trimmed V and J ends, which lost 5 bases and 3 bases, there was a span of 10 bases. This CDR3 region has 13 residues. Germline assignment: CDR1 SEHNR and CDR2 FQNEAQ (reference sequence). The data were also submitted as part of a second study, on T cells of mothers and their children. This second report adds: A slight, non-significant increase in overlap was found for related mother-child pairs relative to unrelated pairs.

Sequenced: blood. V is TRBV7-9 and J is TRBJ1-2; D remains unclear. This clonotype was obtained from a boy between 5 and 17 years old in good health. CDR3 in amino acids: CASSLIVDYGYTF. The CDR3 nucleotides are TGTGCCAGCAGCCTGATTGTTGACTATGGCTACACCTTC.